The next 22 T cell receptor beta chains were all read from a single sample in a study of blood T cell repertoires in COVID-19. Produced via immunoSEQ multiplex PCR; TCRdb's table is partial and in-frame only. The sample has over 200,000 clones; about nine tenths are singletons. Sequencing was performed on peripheral blood. Receptors were obtained from a woman aged 55-70 years with acute or convalescent COVID-19.

This rearrangement joins TRBV28 to TRBJ2-7; 8 nucleotides align to TRBD2. In germline, CDR1 is MDHEN, CDR2 SYDVKM. The CDR3 totals 14 residues. V shed 7 bases, J shed 6 bases, and the junction held 11 bases outside the gene matches. The CDR3 here is CASTTHGGGVEQYF. In DNA, the CDR3 is TGTGCCAGCACCACACACGGGGGGGGCGTCGAGCAGTACTTC.

The V and J genes are TRBV24-1 and TRBJ2-7; maybe TRBD2 (6 bases). CDR3 length: 15 amino acids. Germline-derived CDR1 and CDR2 are KGHDR and SFDVKD. V lost 3 bases and J lost 2, with 13 bases in between. This chain's CDR3 is CATSDGPGLTYEQYF. The CDR3 DNA follows: TGTGCCACCAGTGATGGGCCGGGACTGACCTACGAGCAGTACTTC.

The chain joins TRBV28 to TRBJ2-7, with 11 nucleotides matching TRBD1. CDR1 MDHEN and CDR2 SYDVKM come from the germline V gene. This CDR3 is built from 16 residues. The V and J ends lost 2 bases and 6 bases, in that order; junction bases with no gene match: 9. The CDR3 bases are TGTGCCAGCAGTTTAGCCACCGGGACAGGGGGTAGCGAGCAGTACTTC. Its protein is CASSLATGTGGSEQYF.

CDR3 DNA: TGTGCCAGCAGCCTACTAACGTTTTCTAACTATGGCTACACCTTC. Its protein is CASSLLTFSNYGYTF. The V gene is TRBV7-2, the J gene TRBJ1-2; D uncertain. The length of the CDR3 is 15 residues. Germline V CDR1 and CDR2: SGHTA, FQGNSA. V lost 5 bases to trimming and J lost 0 bases, with 13 bases between them.

The chain is built from TRBV18 and TRBJ1-2, with D possibly matching TRBD1 (6 bases). Germline CDR1 and CDR2: KGHSH and LQKENI. V lost 2 bases and J lost 4, with 14 bases in between. CDR3 length: 15 residues. CDR3 amino acids: CASSPGTSGVYGYTF. The DNA for the CDR3 is TGTGCCAGCTCACCAGGGACGTCAGGGGTCTATGGCTACACCTTC.

J is TRBJ2-3 and V is TRBV6-6; 9 nucleotides align to TRBD2. CDR3 length: 18 amino acids. J gave up 0 bases and V 5 bases, and 12 bases lay outside the gene matches. Germline CDR1 MNHNY, CDR2 SVGAGI (reference sequence). The CDR3 coding sequence is TGTGCCAGCAGTCCCGGTGAAATTAGCGGGAGTAGCACAGATACGCAGTATTTT. Its protein is CASSPGEISGSSTDTQYF.

This clone was counted only a few times. V gene TRBV15 combines with J gene TRBJ1-3; 7 bases align to TRBD1. The length of the CDR3 is 16 residues. Germline trimming cut 5 bases from V and 4 bases from J; bases unmatched to any gene: 11. Germline CDR1 is LNHNV and CDR2 is YYDKDF (reference sequence). In DNA form, the CDR3 reads TGTGCCACCAGCGCTCGAGGGGGCGTACGGGGAAACACCATATATTTT. Its protein is CATSARGGVRGNTIYF.

The CDR3 bases are TGTGCCAGCACAACGGACAGGGCGTATGGCTACACCTTC. Its translation: CASTTDRAYGYTF. The V call is TRBV18, the J call TRBJ1-2, with 8 bases that match TRBD1. V lost 8 bases and J lost 5; bases outside the gene matches: 7. The germline CDR1 and CDR2 sequences are KGHSH and LQKENI. CDR3 length: 13 amino acids. The complete variable domain, with remaining parts taken from reference TRBV18 and TRBJ1-2, reads NAGVMQNPRHLVRRRGQEARLRCSPMKGHSHVYWYRQLPEEGLKFMVYLQKENIIDESGMPKERFSAEFPKEGPSILRIQQVVRGDSAAYFCASTTDRAYGYTFGSGTRLTVV.

J is TRBJ2-7 and V is TRBV5-5, with a tentative D call TRBD1 (6 bases). This CDR3 region has 14 residues. Trimming cost V 2 bases and J 4 bases, with 13 bases left between them. The germline V gene has CDR1 SGHKS and CDR2 YYEKEE (reference sequence). The CDR3 DNA sequence: TGTGCCAGCAGCTTTCCAGACAGGTCATACGAGCAGTACTTC. Protein: CASSFPDRSYEQYF.

The chain uses TRBV5-5 and TRBJ2-3, with no clear D. The CDR3 is 12 residues long. The V end was cut by 0 bases, the J end by 6 bases, with 5 bases between. Germline CDR1 SGHKS, CDR2 YYEKEE (reference sequence). The CDR3 spells CASSLERDTQYF. The DNA for the CDR3 is TGTGCCAGCAGCTTGGAACGGGATACGCAGTATTTT.

The chain combines TRBV19 with TRBJ2-2, with 7 bases matching TRBD1. Germline CDR1 LNHDA, CDR2 SQIVND (reference sequence). The CDR3 loop spans 15 amino acids. After removal of 5 bases from V and 1 base from J, the junction contained 4 bases not matched to a gene. CDR3 bases: TGTGCCAGTAGTCCGAGACAGGGGAACACCGGGGAGCTGTTTTTT. This codes for CASSPRQGNTGELFF.

The chain links TRBV6-5 to TRBJ1-5; possible D gene TRBD1, 6 bases. The ends were cut back, 4 bases at V and 0 bases at J, with 10 bases in the middle. CDR1 and CDR2 (germline): MNHEY, SVGAGI. The CDR3 is 15 amino acids. CDR3 protein: CASSSTGHSNQPQHF. DNA of the CDR3: TGTGCCAGCAGTTCCACAGGGCATAGCAATCAGCCCCAGCATTTT.

The gene calls are TRBV3-1 (or the pseudogene TRBV3-2) and TRBJ2-3, with D perhaps TRBD2 (6 bases). The CDR3 consists of 13 residues. Germline values: CDR1 LGHDT, CDR2 YNNKEL (reference sequence). V was cut by 5 bases and J by 4 bases, with 10 bases left in between. CDR3 in amino acids: CASSKTGADTQYF. In DNA, the CDR3 is TGTGCCAGCAGCAAAACGGGAGCAGATACGCAGTATTTT.

Only a few counts were recorded for this clone. The chain employs TRBV4-2 and TRBJ2-3; 14 nucleotides align to TRBD2. After removal of 4 bases from V and 3 bases from J, the junction contained 9 bases not matched to a gene. Germline CDR1 LGHNA, CDR2 YNFKEQ. The CDR3 contains 18 residues. CDR3 nucleotide sequence: TGTGCCAGCAGCCTGACTAGCGGGAGGGCCCTTACTACAGATACGCAGTATTTT. This gives the protein CASSLTSGRALTTDTQYF.

This clone was detected only a few times. This chain uses TRBV30 with TRBJ2-7; 10 bases line up with TRBD2. The CDR3 loop spans 16 amino acids. The V gene end was trimmed by 1 base and the J gene end by 5 bases; junction bases not matched to a gene: 11. Germline V CDR1 and CDR2: GTSNPN, SVGIG (reference sequence). The CDR3: CAWSAGLAGVQDEQYF. In nucleotides, the CDR3 is TGTGCCTGGAGTGCCGGGCTAGCGGGAGTTCAGGACGAGCAGTACTTC.

This clone was detected a few times. This chain connects TRBV6-2 or TRBV6-3 to TRBJ1-1; D is possibly TRBD1 (5 bases). V shed 3 bases and J shed 1 base, with 9 bases lying between them. Germline V gene lookup returns CDR1 MNHEY and CDR2 SVGEGT. This CDR3 contains 14 residues. The CDR3 sequence: CASSYTQGNTEAFF. The CDR3 DNA is TGTGCCAGCAGTTATACGCAGGGGAACACTGAAGCTTTCTTT.

V gene TRBV4-3 combines with J gene TRBJ2-1, with TRBD1 matching 9 bases. Germline V CDR1 and CDR2: LGHNA, YSLEER. There are 16 residues in the CDR3. The V gene end was trimmed by 5 bases and the J gene end by 9 bases; junction bases not matched to a gene: 14. The CDR3: CASSRMGTGRGSEQFF. The DNA for the CDR3 is TGCGCCAGCAGCAGGATGGGGACAGGGAGGGGGAGTGAGCAGTTCTTC.

This CDR3 reads CASSQDRDWEQYF. The CDR3 DNA is TGTGCCAGCAGCCAGGACAGGGACTGGGAGCAGTACTTC. V is TRBV7-2 and J is TRBJ2-7; 8 bases align to TRBD1. Germline V gives CDR1 SGHTA, CDR2 FQGNSA. The CDR3 length is 13 residues. Unmatched junction bases numbered 7, after V lost 5 bases and J lost 7 bases.

This chain connects TRBV5-1 to TRBJ1-3, with 8 bases that match TRBD1. The CDR3 has 13 residues. Germline V gene lookup returns CDR1 SGHRS and CDR2 YFSETQ. Germline trimming cut 7 bases from V and 2 bases from J; bases unmatched to any gene: 2. The CDR3 nucleotides read TGCGCCAGCGGACAGGGTGCTGGAAACACCATATATTTT. Translating it yields CASGQGAGNTIYF.

Regarding this clone: Other DNA sequences in the sample encode the same CDR3. V and J are TRBV7-2 and TRBJ1-4; D is ambiguous. Trimming took off 1 base at V and 5 bases at J, with 8 bases between the two ends. Per the germline V gene, CDR1 is SGHTA and CDR2 is FQGNSA. The CDR3 extends over 14 amino acids. The CDR3 coding sequence is TGTGCCAGCAGCTTAGGTAGTGCGAATGAAAAACTGTTTTTT. The encoded protein is CASSLGSANEKLFF.

This clone was found once. This chain uses TRBV19 with TRBJ1-5; D is unclear. Trimming removed 1 base at V and 1 base at J, with 11 bases between. CDR1 and CDR2 from the germline V gene are LNHDA and SQIVND (reference sequence). This CDR3 contains 16 residues. DNA of the CDR3: TGTGCCAGTAGTATAGGACACACTGGGAGCAATCAGCCCCAGCATTTT. It is translated as CASSIGHTGSNQPQHF.

The chain carries TRBV5-6 and TRBJ1-6; D uncertain. Germline-derived CDR1 and CDR2 are SGHDT and YYEEEE. V lost 0 bases to trimming and J lost 0 bases, with 4 bases between them. This CDR3 is built from 15 residues. This CDR3 reads CASSLDRSYNSPLHF. The CDR3 DNA follows: TGTGCCAGCAGCTTGGATCGCTCCTATAATTCACCCCTCCACTTT.